This T cell receptor (beta chain) was identified during a study of shared clonotypes between healthy human individuals. About the research overall: The study used three CD4 naive, three CD4 memory, two CD8 naive and one CD8 memory plate per donor.

The study's findings and limits: Clonotype sharing among donors was thought likely to change with sequencing depth. Estimated clonotype richness was generally higher in naive than memory subsets.

As to this clone: Antigen unknown.

The method was immunoSEQ multiplex PCR; TCRdb's version includes in-frame clones alone and lacks a portion of them. The sample holds 600,000 to 700,000 clones, approximately 73% seen once. This CDR3 contains 15 residues. CDR1 and CDR2 (germline): SQVTM, ANQGSEA. Sequencing used memory CD4+ T cells sorted from blood. Subset defined: CD45RA-negative fraction. The sequence came from a woman aged 25 to 39 in good health. The chain combines TRBV29-1 with TRBJ2-5, with TRBD2 matching over 15 bases. The DNA end is more similar to TRBJ2-7, so the J call may be wrong. In DNA form, the CDR3 reads TGCAGCGTTGAAGACGGGACTAGCGGGAGGTACGAGCAGTACTTC. It specifies CSVEDGTSGRYEQYF.